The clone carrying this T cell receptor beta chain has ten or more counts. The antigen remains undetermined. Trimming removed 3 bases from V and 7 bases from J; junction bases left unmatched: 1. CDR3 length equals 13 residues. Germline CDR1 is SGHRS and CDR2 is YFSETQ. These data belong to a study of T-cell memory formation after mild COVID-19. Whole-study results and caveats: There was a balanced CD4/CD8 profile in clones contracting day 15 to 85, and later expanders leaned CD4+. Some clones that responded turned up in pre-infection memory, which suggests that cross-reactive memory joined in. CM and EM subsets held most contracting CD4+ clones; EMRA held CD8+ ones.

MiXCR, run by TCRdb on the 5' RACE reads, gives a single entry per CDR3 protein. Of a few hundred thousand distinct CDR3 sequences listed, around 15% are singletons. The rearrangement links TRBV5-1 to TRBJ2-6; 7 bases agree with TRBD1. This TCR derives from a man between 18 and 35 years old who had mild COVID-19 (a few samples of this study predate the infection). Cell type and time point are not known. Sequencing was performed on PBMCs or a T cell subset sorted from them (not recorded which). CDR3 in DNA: TGCGCCAGCAGCTGGGACAGCGCCAACGTCCTGACTTTC. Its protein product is CASSWDSANVLTF.